Presented here are 17 T cell receptor beta chains from one specimen sequenced in a study of blood T cell repertoires in COVID-19. Produced via immunoSEQ multiplex PCR; TCRdb's table is partial and in-frame only. The data hold 230,000 or so clones, with roughly 88% observed a single time. Sequencing was carried out using PBMCs or T cells enriched from blood (not recorded which). These receptors were collected from a woman aged 40 to 55 with acute COVID-19.

For this clone: Other DNA variants within this sample encode the same CDR3. The rearrangement links TRBV10-3 to TRBJ1-2, with D possibly being TRBD1 (5 bases). The germline CDR1 and CDR2 sequences are ENHRY and SYGVKD. This CDR3 has 13 amino acids. The germline V and J ends were trimmed by 3 bases and 5 bases, with 10 bases remaining between them. The CDR3 here is CAISEGTDYGYTF. As DNA, the CDR3 is TGTGCCATCAGTGAAGGGACTGATTATGGCTACACCTTC.

This chain uses TRBV6-5 with TRBJ1-1; D is unresolved. This CDR3 contains 11 residues. The V end was cut by 9 bases, the J end by 0 bases, with 5 bases between. Germline values: CDR1 MNHEY, CDR2 SVGAGI. The CDR3, as DNA: TGTGCCAGTAAAATGAACACTGAAGCTTTCTTT. Translated: CASKMNTEAFF.

The CDR3, as DNA: TGCGCCAGCAGTTTAACACCGGGACAGGGGGCAGAGACCCAGTACTTC. It encodes CASSLTPGQGAETQYF. The chain couples TRBV5-1 to TRBJ2-5, with TRBD1 matching 12 bases. The CDR3 runs 16 residues. The junction had 9 bases not matched to a gene; V was cut back by 5 bases and J by 4 bases. Germline values: CDR1 SGHRS, CDR2 YFSETQ.

This clone was found many times. The chain combines TRBV30 with TRBJ2-3; D not certain. CDR3 length: 14 amino acids. CDR1 GTSNPN and CDR2 SVGIG come from the germline V gene (reference sequence). The germline V and J ends were trimmed by 0 bases and 0 bases, with 7 bases remaining between them. The CDR3 bases are TGTGCCTGGAGTGTAGGAGCTAGCACAGATACGCAGTATTTT. Translating it yields CAWSVGASTDTQYF. Combining the CDR3 with reference TRBV30 and TRBJ2-3 gives the whole variable domain SQTIHQWPATLVQPVGSPLSLECTVEGTSNPNLYWYRQAAGRGLQLLFYSVGIGQISSEVPQNLSASRPQDRQFILSSKKLLLSDSGFYLCAWSVGASTDTQYFGPGTRLTVL.

This clone came up a few times. The rearrangement uses TRBV5-1 and TRBJ1-6, with D unresolved. The V end lost 4 bases, the J end lost 5 bases, and 4 bases lay between the germline ends. Germline V gene data show CDR1 as SGHRS and CDR2 as YFSETQ. This CDR3 spans 12 amino acids. For the CDR3, the DNA is TGCGCCAGCAGCGGCAATAATTCACCCCTCCACTTT. It is translated as CASSGNNSPLHF.

The J gene is TRBJ1-4, the V gene TRBV19, with D perhaps matching TRBD1 (5 bases). Germline CDR1 and CDR2: LNHDA and SQIVND (reference sequence). This CDR3 is 15 amino acids long. The V and J ends lost 5 bases and 10 bases respectively, with 20 bases between them. CDR3 DNA: TGTGCCAGTAGTCCCGAGACAGCCCGCTCTGGAAAACTGTTTTTT. It is translated as CASSPETARSGKLFF.

V and J are TRBV6-2 or TRBV6-3 and TRBJ2-7, with TRBD2 identical over 8 bases. The CDR3 covers 13 residues. Looked up from germline, CDR1 is MNHEY and CDR2 is SVGEGT. The junction had 7 bases not matched to a gene; V was cut back by 6 bases and J by 6 bases. The CDR3 protein is CASSLAGLGEQYV. CDR3 coding DNA: TGTGCCAGCAGCCTAGCGGGTTTGGGCGAGCAGTACGTC.

V and J are TRBV6-2 or TRBV6-3 and TRBJ1-6; no clear D. CDR1 is MNHEY and CDR2 is SVGEGT in the germline V gene. The V end was cut by 4 bases, the J end by 6 bases, with 13 bases between. This CDR3 spans 15 amino acids. The CDR3: CASSSAGVPNSPLHF. For the CDR3, the DNA is TGTGCCAGCAGTTCCGCCGGGGTACCTAATTCACCCCTCCACTTT.

This sequence joins TRBV18 and TRBJ2-1; 9 bases map to TRBD2. Germline V gives CDR1 KGHSH, CDR2 LQKENI. V shed 3 bases and J 8 bases; nucleotides not matched to a gene: 11. The CDR3 has 16 amino acids. CDR3 coding DNA: TGTGCCAGCTCACCGTATTATGGGACTAGCAGGGATGAGCAGTTCTTC. Translating gives CASSPYYGTSRDEQFF.

This chain joins TRBV9 and TRBJ1-1; possibly TRBD1 for D (6 bases). Germline CDR1 is SGDLS and CDR2 is YYNGEE. This CDR3 has 15 residues. V lost 3 bases, J lost 4 bases, and 16 bases lay in between. The CDR3 DNA is TGTGCCAGCAGCGGGCTGACAGGTGCGGTCACTGAAGCTTTCTTT. Amino acids: CASSGLTGAVTEAFF.

The V call is TRBV6-5, the J call TRBJ2-2; maybe TRBD1 (6 bases). Trimming took off 6 bases at V and 6 bases at J, with 14 bases between the two ends. The germline gives CDR1 MNHEY, CDR2 SVGAGI. The CDR3 sequence is 14 residues long. CDR3 protein: CASSQQPGAGELFF. The DNA for the CDR3 is TGTGCCAGCAGCCAACAGCCAGGGGCCGGGGAGCTGTTTTTT.

This chain joins TRBV6-2 or TRBV6-3 and TRBJ1-6, with no clear D. This CDR3 region has 15 residues. Germline-derived CDR1 and CDR2 are MNHEY and SVGEGT. The V end lost 5 bases, the J end lost 4 bases, and 12 bases lay between the germline ends. The CDR3 is CASSKQRTYNSPLHF. The CDR3 nucleotides read TGTGCCAGCAGTAAACAGAGGACTTATAATTCACCCCTCCACTTT.

The chain is built from TRBV5-1 and TRBJ2-1, with 8 positions matching TRBD2. With 0 bases clipped from V and 7 bases from J, the junction kept 6 bases outside the gene matches. CDR1 is SGHRS and CDR2 is YFSETQ in the germline V gene. The CDR3 is 15 amino acids. CDR3 sequence (DNA): TGCGCCAGCAGCTTGGCCGGTAGCGGGATAAATGAGCAGTTCTTC. This encodes CASSLAGSGINEQFF.

The gene calls are TRBV7-2 and TRBJ1-2; 10 nucleotides agree with TRBD1. Germline V gene lookup returns CDR1 SGHTA and CDR2 FQGNSA. The CDR3 length is 17 residues. V lost 5 bases, J lost 0 bases, and 9 bases stayed unmatched. The DNA of the CDR3 is TGTGCCAGCAGCCCCCGGGACAGGGGACTAACTAACTATGGCTACACCTTC. Its protein is CASSPRDRGLTNYGYTF. The full variable domain, with the rest looked up from reference TRBV7-2 and TRBJ1-2, is GAGVSQSPSNKVTEKGKDVELRCDPISGHTALYWYRQSLGQGLEFLIYFQGNSAPDKSGLPSDRFSAERTGGSVSTLTIQRTQQEDSAVYLCASSPRDRGLTNYGYTFGSGTRLTVV.

The chain recombines TRBV10-2 with TRBJ1-1; 7 nucleotides agree with TRBD1. The CDR3 runs to 13 residues. Germline lookup yields CDR1 WSHSY and CDR2 SAAADI. Germline trimming cut 7 bases from V and 1 base from J; bases unmatched to any gene: 3. The CDR3: CASNQGGNTEAFF. The CDR3, as DNA: TGCGCCAGCAATCAGGGGGGGAACACTGAAGCTTTCTTT.

The chain uses TRBV7-8 and TRBJ2-3; a possible D gene is TRBD1 (7 bases). V lost 1 base, J lost 2 bases, and 16 bases lay in between. This CDR3 region has 17 residues. Germline loops: CDR1 SGHVS, CDR2 FQNEAQ. As DNA, the CDR3 is TGTGCCAGCAGCTTAGGGAGACAGGGAGGCGACACAGATACGCAGTATTTT. Translating gives CASSLGRQGGDTDTQYF.

The gene calls are TRBV24-1 and TRBJ1-2, with TRBD1 identical over 7 bases. This CDR3 contains 14 residues. The germline V gene encodes CDR1 KGHDR and CDR2 SFDVKD. The J segment lost 6 bases and the V segment lost 3 bases, leaving 6 bases of the junction unmatched. The CDR3 loop is CATSDARDSNGYTF. The CDR3 coding sequence is TGTGCCACCAGTGATGCTCGGGACAGTAATGGCTACACCTTC.